This TCR beta chain was sequenced for a study of control samples from healthy donors and cancer patients. Sequenced by immunoSEQ multiplex PCR; TCRdb stores in-frame clones only, minus some. The sample shows about 150,000 clones, approximately 92% of them seen only once. V was trimmed by 5 bases and J by 10 bases, leaving 14 bases between them. The CDR3 extends over 12 amino acids. Germline-derived CDR1 and CDR2 are MDHEN and SYDVKM. What was sequenced was blood. The sequence derives from a woman in her thirties or forties in good health. The chain uses TRBV28 and TRBJ1-1; D gene uncertain. In nucleotides, the CDR3 is TGTGCCAGCAGTGGACGGGATTCAGGAGCTTTCTTT. Protein: CASSGRDSGAFF. Combining the CDR3 with reference TRBV28 and TRBJ1-1 gives the whole variable domain DVKVTQSSRYLVKRTGEKVFLECVQDMDHENMFWYRQDPGLGLRLIYFSYDVKMKEKGDIPEGYSVSREKKERFSLILESASTNQTSMYLCASSGRDSGAFFGQGTRLTVV.